This record covers a single TCR beta chain. TCRdb used MiXCR to reprocess the RT-PCR reads, holding one entry per CDR3 protein. The profile shows roughly 880,000 distinct CDR3 sequences, more than 15% of them singletons. From germline, CDR1 is SQVTM and CDR2 ANQGSEA. This CDR3 contains 12 residues. V was pared by 4 bases and J by 1 base, with 7 bases between. The data are from a study of patients and donors after allogeneic stem cell transplantation. Specimen: blood, either unsorted or a sorted T cell fraction (not recorded which). The V and J genes are TRBV29-1 and TRBJ2-5; D not certain. The clonotype was recovered from a human donor who was either an allogeneic HSCT recipient or a stem cell or donor lymphocyte infusion donor (not recorded which). It is not recorded whose cells these are; they may come from a transplant donor. CDR3: CSVVLIQETQYF. The CDR3, as DNA: TGCAGCGTTGTTCTGATCCAAGAGACCCAGTACTTC.